These 6 T cell receptor beta chains share one sample of origin, sequenced in a study of cytomegalovirus exposure and HLA in healthy donors. The PCR was carried out with 60 Vbeta primers and 13 Jbeta primers. The method was immunoSEQ multiplex PCR; TCRdb's version includes in-frame clones alone and lacks a portion of them. The table lists about 190,000 clones, more than 75% of them singletons. The source material was PBMCs. These receptors were obtained from a man in his forties in good health and CMV-seropositive.

The chain links TRBV11-2 to TRBJ2-7, with D perhaps matching TRBD1 (5 bases). V dropped 4 bases and J dropped 3 bases, with 19 bases sitting between them. Looked up from germline, CDR1 is SGHAT and CDR2 is FQNNGV. This CDR3 is built from 16 residues. The DNA for the CDR3 is TGTGCCAGCAGCTCTGGAAGGGGTCTCCCTGGCTACGAGCAGTACTTC. This translates into CASSSGRGLPGYEQYF.

CDR3 bases: TGTGCCAGCTCACCCCTTGCTCGGGGGGCTCATGGCTACACCTTC. Protein: CASSPLARGAHGYTF. The rearrangement joins TRBV18 to TRBJ1-2, with D perhaps matching TRBD1 (6 bases). CDR3 length: 15 residues. V was trimmed by 3 bases and J by 6 bases, leaving 17 bases between them. Germline V gene lookup returns CDR1 KGHSH and CDR2 LQKENI.

CDR3 sequence reads: CASLLDNQETQYF. CDR3 nucleotide sequence: TGTGCCAGCCTCCTGGACAACCAAGAGACCCAGTACTTC. This sequence joins TRBV2 and TRBJ2-5; the D gene is possibly TRBD1 (5 bases). The CDR3 contains 13 residues. The germline CDR1 and CDR2 sequences are SNHLY and FYNNEI. Between the trimmed V and J ends, which lost 8 bases and 0 bases, there was a span of 10 bases.

The table lists this clone with a few counts. The chain combines TRBV30 with TRBJ1-4, with D tentatively TRBD1 (5 bases). The CDR3 is 12 residues long. Trimming removed 4 bases at V and 5 bases at J, with 8 bases between. Germline lookup yields CDR1 GTSNPN and CDR2 SVGIG (reference sequence). The CDR3 loop is CAWTGINEKLFF. CDR3 DNA sequence: TGTGCCTGGACAGGGATAAATGAAAAACTGTTTTTT. The variable domain in full, with the rest retrieved from reference TRBV30 and TRBJ1-4, is SQTIHQWPATLVQPVGSPLSLECTVEGTSNPNLYWYRQAAGRGLQLLFYSVGIGQISSEVPQNLSASRPQDRQFILSSKKLLLSDSGFYLCAWTGINEKLFFGSGTQLSVL.

The genes are TRBV7-2 and TRBJ2-7; 7 positions match TRBD2. Germline V gives CDR1 SGHTA, CDR2 FQGNSA. The junction had 13 bases not matched to a gene; V was cut back by 4 bases and J by 7 bases. This CDR3 spans 15 amino acids. The CDR3 DNA reads TGTGCCAGCAGCTCCTGGGGGGGTCGACGGGGTGAGCAGTACTTC. It codes for CASSSWGGRRGEQYF. The full variable domain, completed using reference TRBV7-2 and TRBJ2-7, is GAGVSQSPSNKVTEKGKDVELRCDPISGHTALYWYRQSLGQGLEFLIYFQGNSAPDKSGLPSDRFSAERTGGSVSTLTIQRTQQEDSAVYLCASSSWGGRRGEQYFGPGTRLTVT.

V usage is TRBV29-1 and J usage is TRBJ2-3; maybe TRBD1 (6 bases). CDR1 and CDR2 (germline): SQVTM, ANQGSEA. V gave up 7 bases and J gave up 0 bases, with 11 bases separating them. CDR3 length equals 13 residues. The DNA of the CDR3 is TGCAGCGCTACCAGGGGCAGCACAGATACGCAGTATTTT. Its protein product is CSATRGSTDTQYF.